The 9 T cell receptor beta chains presented below share a single source sample, sequenced in a study of CD4 T cells in relation to SARS-CoV-2 and coronaviruses (dated by TCRdb to about 2021). These receptors are not linked to any known antigen. CD4+ T cells from unexposed donors were collected before the COVID-19 pandemic (2011-2018). After approximately 11 days of culture, CD4+ T cells were isolated with the EasySep CD4+ T cell isolation kit. Preparation of the library involved the immunoSEQ multiplex PCR assay. The clones in this table, taken by TCRdb from immuneACCESS, are in-frame only. Not every clone is retained; where verified, under half of the shortfall comes from an unresolved V gene, and the cause of the rest is unknown. Here the sample has about 22,000 clones; 65% to 70% occur a single time. The ten most abundant clones make up around 20% of the sample. The sample taken for sequencing was CD4+ T cells from PBMCs, cultured in vitro. These receptors all stem from a human donor in good health.

This chain links TRBV19 with TRBJ2-3; D uncertain. The germline V and J ends were trimmed by 3 bases and 8 bases, with 15 bases remaining between them. Germline-derived CDR1 and CDR2 are LNHDA and SQIVND (reference sequence). This CDR3 spans 14 amino acids. The CDR3 region is CASSMMARRPTQYF. The CDR3 nucleotides are TGTGCCAGTAGTATGATGGCCCGTAGACCTACGCAGTATTTT.

V and J are TRBV6-5 and TRBJ1-2, with TRBD1 identical over 8 bases. Losses at the gene ends were 6 bases for V and 5 bases for J; bases not matched to a gene: 8. The CDR3 is 14 residues long. Germline values: CDR1 MNHEY, CDR2 SVGAGI. In DNA, the CDR3 is TGTGCCAGCAGCCTAGCCGACAGGGGATATGGCTACACCTTC. This translates into CASSLADRGYGYTF.

This rearrangement joins TRBV7-8 to TRBJ1-1; no reliable D call. The CDR3 sequence is 15 residues long. Trimming took 5 bases from V and 2 from J, leaving 15 bases between them. Per germline, CDR1 SGHVS and CDR2 FQNEAQ. CDR3 coding DNA: TGTGCCAGCAGCAAATCCTGGACGGGAAACACTGAAGCTTTCTTT. Its translation: CASSKSWTGNTEAFF. Filled out from reference TRBV7-8 and TRBJ1-1, the complete variable domain reads GAGVSQSPRYKVAKRGQDVALRCDPISGHVSLFWYQQALGQGPEFLTYFQNEAQLDKSGLPSDRFFAERPEGSVSTLKIQRTQQEDSAVYLCASSKSWTGNTEAFFGQGTRLTVV.

Only one count was recorded for this clone. V and J are TRBV5-1 and TRBJ2-7, with D possibly matching TRBD1 (5 bases). This CDR3 is 13 amino acids long. V dropped 3 bases and J dropped 5 bases, with 12 bases sitting between them. The germline V gene has CDR1 SGHRS and CDR2 YFSETQ. The CDR3 nucleotides are TGCGCCAGCAGCTCCAATCAGGGCCACGAGCAGTACTTC. This translates into CASSSNQGHEQYF.

The chain couples TRBV7-2 to TRBJ2-7; possibly TRBD1 for D (6 bases). The CDR3 covers 13 residues. In germline, CDR1 is SGHTA, CDR2 FQGNSA. V was trimmed by 6 bases and J by 2 bases, leaving 11 bases between them. The CDR3 sequence: CASRFTGTYEQYF. For the CDR3, the DNA is TGTGCCAGCAGGTTTACAGGGACCTACGAGCAGTACTTC.

Only one count was recorded for this clone. This chain links TRBV4-3 with TRBJ1-2; TRBD1 is a possible D gene (5 bases). Germline CDR1 and CDR2: LGHNA and YSLEER. Deletions cut 0 bases from V and 3 bases from J, with 11 bases between. The CDR3 spans 15 residues. The CDR3, as DNA: TGCGCCAGCAGCCAAGATGCGGGGGAACACTATGGCTACACCTTC. This translates into CASSQDAGEHYGYTF.

This clone came up a few times. V and J are TRBV5-1 and TRBJ2-2, with 7 bases lining up with TRBD2. In germline, CDR1 is SGHRS, CDR2 YFSETQ. The CDR3 extends over 17 amino acids. Trimming cost V 1 base and J 5 bases; bases outside gene matches: 11. The CDR3 reads CASSLFLGTGGTGELFF. CDR3 nucleotides: TGCGCCAGCAGCTTGTTTTTAGGTACGGGAGGAACCGGGGAGCTGTTTTTT. Full variable domain (remainder filled in from reference TRBV5-1 and TRBJ2-2): KAGVTQTPRYLIKTRGQQVTLSCSPISGHRSVSWYQQTPGQGLQFLFEYFSETQRNKGNFPGRFSGRQFSNSRSEMNVSTLELGDSALYLCASSLFLGTGGTGELFFGEGSRLTVL.

The chain links TRBV21-1 to TRBJ2-1; the table's D call, TRBD2, was not checked against the DNA. TRBV21-1 is labeled a pseudogene. The CDR3 spans 21 residues. The CDR3 loop is CASSKGEGRPLLRVFYNEQFF. As DNA, the CDR3 is TGTGCCAGCAGCAAAGGGGAGGGCAGGCCCCTGCTGCGGGTGTTTTACAATGAGCAGTTCTTC.

This sequence joins TRBV5-1 and TRBJ2-7, with 12 nucleotides matching TRBD2. Germline V lookup: CDR1 SGHRS, CDR2 YFSETQ. The junction had 7 bases not matched to a gene; V was cut back by 4 bases and J by 5 bases. This CDR3 comprises 15 residues. CDR3: CASSISSGRVDEQYF. In DNA, the CDR3 is TGCGCCAGCAGCATATCTAGCGGGAGGGTCGACGAGCAGTACTTC.